A single sample gave rise to the 15 T cell receptor beta chains below, sequenced in a study of T cell repertoires in cytomegalovirus infection. MiXCR, applied by TCRdb to the reads, yields one record per CDR3 protein. The sample holds a few hundred thousand distinct CDR3 sequences, 20% to 25% seen once. The sample consisted of CD8+ T cells from PBMCs. The receptor set was obtained from a human donor in good health (CMV status not recorded). Some clones in this sample may be carry-over from other donors' samples.

In its sample, this clonotype was seen a few times. The rearrangement uses TRBV20-1 and TRBJ2-3; TRBD2 might be the D (6 bases). Trimming removed 1 base from V and 6 bases from J, with 14 bases in between. The CDR3 is 14 amino acids. Germline V gene lookup returns CDR1 DFQATT and CDR2 SNEGSKA (reference sequence). CDR3 sequence reads: CSARVWWGDDTQYF. The CDR3 bases are TGCAGTGCTAGAGTGTGGTGGGGGGACGATACGCAGTATTTT.

There are many counts of this clonotype. The chain couples TRBV4-1 to TRBJ2-7, with a tentative D call TRBD1 (5 bases). Germline V lookup: CDR1 MGHRA, CDR2 YSYEKL. Trimming took off 3 bases at V and 3 bases at J, with 9 bases between the two ends. This CDR3 region has 13 residues. CDR3 sequence (DNA): TGCGCCAGCAGCCACCTCCAGGGCTACGAGCAGTACTTC. This codes for CASSHLQGYEQYF.

The chain uses TRBV20-1 and TRBJ2-1; possibly TRBD2 for D (5 bases). This CDR3 spans 14 amino acids. V lost 4 bases and J lost 7, with 17 bases in between. Per the germline V gene, CDR1 is DFQATT and CDR2 is SNEGSKA (reference sequence). The chain's CDR3 is CSAISYRGTNEQFF. The DNA of the CDR3 is TGCAGTGCTATCTCCTACCGGGGTACAAATGAGCAGTTCTTC.

The chain has TRBV29-1 and TRBJ2-5, with 11 bases aligning to TRBD2. Per the germline V gene, CDR1 is SQVTM and CDR2 is ANQGSEA. The junction had 1 base not matched to a gene; V was cut back by 3 bases and J by 4 bases. This CDR3 region has 13 residues. Here the CDR3 reads CSVEGLAVETQYF. Here the CDR3 DNA reads TGCAGCGTTGAGGGACTAGCGGTAGAGACCCAGTACTTC. Full variable domain (outside the CDR3, taken from reference TRBV29-1 and TRBJ2-5): SAVISQKPSRDICQRGTSLTIQCQVDSQVTMMFWYRQQPGQSLTLIATANQGSEATYESGFVIDKFPISRPNLTFSTLTVSNMSPEDSSIYLCSVEGLAVETQYFGPGTRLLVL.

CDR3 amino acids: CASSWGLAGVNEQFF. The DNA of the CDR3 is TGTGCCAGCAGCTGGGGACTAGCGGGGGTTAATGAGCAGTTCTTC. The chain links TRBV5-6 to TRBJ2-1, with 14 bases lining up with TRBD2. The germline V gene encodes CDR1 SGHDT and CDR2 YYEEEE. CDR3 length: 15 amino acids. The junction had 3 bases not matched to a gene; V was cut back by 3 bases and J by 7 bases.

In this sample, this clonotype turned up many times. The chain couples TRBV7-2 to TRBJ2-3, with 8 nucleotides matching TRBD1. The CDR3 has 15 amino acids. Germline V gene sequence: CDR1 SGHTA, CDR2 FQGNSA. Unmatched junction bases numbered 9, after V lost 4 bases and J lost 6 bases. The CDR3 here is CASSYPGQVEDTQYF. CDR3 nucleotide sequence: TGTGCCAGCAGCTACCCGGGACAGGTCGAGGATACGCAGTATTTT.

Ten or more counts support this clonotype. The V call is TRBV7-8, the J call TRBJ1-4; no clear D gene. Germline CDR1 reads SGHVS; CDR2 reads FQNEAQ. The CDR3 is made up of 11 amino acids. V lost 2 bases, J lost 11 bases, and 6 bases lay in between. This CDR3 reads CASSLSGKLFF. As DNA, the CDR3 is TGTGCCAGCAGCTTATCGGGGAAACTGTTTTTT.

The rearrangement uses TRBV7-8 and TRBJ1-3, with D perhaps matching TRBD1 (5 bases). Trimming left V 4 bases short and J 2 bases short, with 12 bases between. The V gene's germline CDR1 is SGHVS and CDR2 FQNEAQ. The CDR3 runs to 15 residues. DNA of the CDR3: TGTGCCAGCAGCTGGTCGACAGAACCTGGAAACACCATATATTTT. Amino acid sequence: CASSWSTEPGNTIYF.

This clonotype was recorded at least ten times. The chain has TRBV7-9 and TRBJ1-6; D not certain. The germline CDR1 and CDR2 sequences are SEHNR and FQNEAQ (reference sequence). The ends were cut back, 7 bases at V and 7 bases at J, with 8 bases in the middle. The CDR3 length is 12 residues. The CDR3 DNA reads as TGTGCCAGCACCGGATGGAATTCACCCCTCCACTTT. Its protein is CASTGWNSPLHF.

This clonotype was seen at least ten times. CDR3 sequence reads: CASSEQTGGSGYTF. CDR3 nucleotide sequence: TGTGCCAGCAGTGAACAGACAGGGGGCAGTGGCTACACCTTC. The rearrangement links TRBV6-1 to TRBJ1-2; 10 nucleotides agree with TRBD1. In germline, CDR1 is MNHNS, CDR2 SASEGT. J lost 7 bases, V lost 2 bases, and 4 bases had no gene match. The CDR3 totals 14 residues.

A word on this clonotype: Being one base from a much bigger clone, this may be a read error. The chain uses TRBV7-2 and TRBJ2-7; 8 bases agree with TRBD1. The CDR3 runs to 13 residues. Germline CDR1 and CDR2: SGHTA and FQGNSA. Here the CDR3 DNA reads TGTGCCAGCAGCATCGCAGGGGGCTACGAGAAGTACTTC. This encodes CASSIAGGYEKYF.

The chain uses TRBV5-4 and TRBJ2-1; possibly TRBD1 for D (5 bases). With 4 bases removed from V and 8 bases from J, the gap between germline ends came to 7 bases. Germline V CDR1 and CDR2: SGHNT, YYREEE (reference sequence). The length of the CDR3 is 11 residues. The CDR3 bases are TGTGCCAGCAGCGAAGGGGATGAGCAGTTCTTC. The encoded protein is CASSEGDEQFF.

The gene calls are TRBV6-5 and TRBJ1-1; TRBD1 aligns across 7 bases. Germline trimming cut 6 bases from V and 5 bases from J; bases unmatched to any gene: 9. This CDR3 has 14 amino acids. Germline V gene sequence: CDR1 MNHEY, CDR2 SVGAGI. The CDR3 region has the DNA TGTGCCAGCAGCTTACAGGGGTTTGTGACTGAAGCTTTCTTT. This sequence encodes CASSLQGFVTEAFF.

The chain links TRBV7-2 to TRBJ2-3; D is unclear. Per germline, CDR1 SGHTA and CDR2 FQGNSA. The CDR3 runs to 14 residues. Between the trimmed V and J ends, which lost 2 bases and 0 bases, there was a span of 6 bases. The CDR3, as DNA: TGTGCCAGCAGCTTATGGCGTAGCACAGATACGCAGTATTTT. The encoded protein is CASSLWRSTDTQYF.

This clonotype was picked up a small number of times. V usage is TRBV2 and J usage is TRBJ2-1, with a tentative D call TRBD2 (5 bases). The germline CDR1 and CDR2 sequences are SNHLY and FYNNEI. This CDR3 spans 14 amino acids. Deletions cut 4 bases from V and 5 bases from J, with 12 bases between. CDR3 protein: CASSVWGVDNEQFF. CDR3 nucleotide sequence: TGTGCCAGCAGTGTTTGGGGAGTAGACAATGAGCAGTTCTTC.